These 16 T cell receptor beta chains came from one sample sequenced in a study of T cell responses to AZD1222 COVID-19 vaccine. Assay used: immunoSEQ multiplex PCR; TCRdb lists only in-frame clones, some missing. The sample has around 140,000 clones, 92% seen once. The sequences come from peripheral blood, collected 28 days after the second AZD1222 dose. Every receptor here comes from an adult who received the AZD1222 COVID-19 vaccine.

The chain has TRBV7-9 and TRBJ2-7, with TRBD2 matching over 11 bases. V dropped 5 bases and J dropped 4; count of bases not matched to a gene: 7. The V gene's germline CDR1 is SEHNR and CDR2 FQNEAQ (reference sequence). The CDR3 consists of 15 residues. The CDR3 DNA is TGTGCCAGCAGCCCGAGTTTAGCGGGAGGGTACGAGCAGTACTTC. Its translation: CASSPSLAGGYEQYF.

This clone has ten or more counts. The chain is built from TRBV9 and TRBJ1-1; no firm D call. This CDR3 contains 15 residues. The ends were cut back, 3 bases at V and 3 bases at J, with 15 bases in the middle. CDR1 and CDR2 from the germline V gene are SGDLS and YYNGEE. The DNA for the CDR3 is TGTGCCAGCAGCGCCCATGACCGGATTCACACTGAAGCTTTCTTT. Translating it yields CASSAHDRIHTEAFF. Drawing the rest from reference TRBV9 and TRBJ1-1, the complete variable domain is DSGVTQTPKHLITATGQRVTLRCSPRSGDLSVYWYQQSLDQGLQFLIQYYNGEERAKGNILERFSAQQFPDLHSELNLSSLELGDSALYFCASSAHDRIHTEAFFGQGTRLTVV.

The rearrangement links TRBV21-1 to TRBJ1-5. TRBV21-1 corresponds to a pseudogene. CDR3 length: 18 amino acids. The CDR3 reads CASSPSREKKASNQPQHF. The CDR3 DNA follows: TGTGCCAGCAGCCCTTCACGGGAGAAGAAAGCTAGCAATCAGCCCCAGCATTTT.

The chain links TRBV5-8 to TRBJ1-1, with TRBD1 matching over 8 bases. Per germline, CDR1 SGHTS and CDR2 YDEGEE. The CDR3 spans 15 residues. V dropped 2 bases and J dropped 10; count of bases not matched to a gene: 13. The CDR3 here is CASSFTFFEQGGAFF. CDR3 nucleotide sequence: TGTGCCAGCAGCTTCACCTTCTTTGAACAGGGGGGAGCTTTCTTT.

The V and J genes are TRBV7-2 and TRBJ2-7; D possibly corresponds to TRBD2 (6 bases). The CDR3 totals 16 residues. Trimming cost V 0 bases and J 2 bases, with 14 bases left between them. CDR1 is SGHTA and CDR2 is FQGNSA in the germline V gene. CDR3 nucleotide sequence: TGTGCCAGCAGCTTAGCCAACCCGGGACTGACCTACGAGCAGTACTTC. The encoded protein is CASSLANPGLTYEQYF.

This chain links TRBV2 with TRBJ2-1; 7 bases are shared with TRBD2. The CDR3 covers 15 residues. The J segment lost 3 bases and the V segment lost 2 bases, leaving 4 bases of the junction unmatched. Germline-derived CDR1 and CDR2 are SNHLY and FYNNEI. CDR3 coding DNA: TGTGCCAGCAGTGAACGGGGGGAGGTCTACAATGAGCAGTTCTTC. The encoded protein is CASSERGEVYNEQFF.

As regards this clone: Within the sample, other DNA sequences also encode this same CDR3. The rearrangement joins TRBV18 to TRBJ1-1; weak D call: TRBD1 (6 bases). Trimming shortened V by 0 bases and J by 0 bases, and 8 bases separated the two germline ends. There are 15 residues in the CDR3. Per the germline V gene, CDR1 is KGHSH and CDR2 is LQKENI. CDR3 loop: CASSPPGQMNTEAFF. As DNA, the CDR3 is TGTGCCAGCTCACCACCGGGACAAATGAACACTGAAGCTTTCTTT.

The V call is TRBV29-1, the J call TRBJ2-1; 7 bases are a match to TRBD1. Trimming took 8 bases from V and 5 from J; bases not matched to a gene: 12. CDR1 is SQVTM and CDR2 is ANQGSEA in the germline V gene. The CDR3 has 14 amino acids. As DNA, the CDR3 is TGCAGCTCGTCTCAGGGACAGTTTGACAATGAGCAGTTCTTC. Protein product: CSSSQGQFDNEQFF.

The genes are TRBV5-4 and TRBJ1-1, with 9 bases aligning to TRBD1. CDR1 SGHNT and CDR2 YYREEE come from the germline V gene (reference sequence). The CDR3 extends over 14 amino acids. J lost 6 bases, V lost 0 bases, and 3 bases had no gene match. The CDR3 loop is CASSLGTGDAEAFF. The CDR3 coding sequence is TGTGCCAGCAGCTTGGGGACAGGGGACGCTGAAGCTTTCTTT.

CDR3 sequence reads: CASSLRETGGSPLHF. CDR3 in DNA: TGTGCCAGCTCACTAAGAGAGACAGGGGGATCACCCCTCCACTTT. V is TRBV18 and J is TRBJ1-6; 9 nucleotides agree with TRBD1. CDR1 KGHSH and CDR2 LQKENI come from the germline V gene. V was clipped by 4 bases and J by 10 bases; unmatched bases: 8. This CDR3 has 15 residues.

The count of this clone is one. V gene TRBV9 combines with J gene TRBJ2-1; 8 positions agree with TRBD1. Per the germline V gene, CDR1 is SGDLS and CDR2 is YYNGEE. The CDR3 is made up of 15 amino acids. With V trimmed by 1 base and J by 6 bases, 6 bases remained unmatched. The CDR3 coding sequence is TGTGCCAGCAGCGTATCGCAGGGGGCAGGCAATGAGCAGTTCTTC. This sequence encodes CASSVSQGAGNEQFF.

This sequence joins TRBV27 and TRBJ1-2; maybe TRBD1 (6 bases). Germline V gene lookup returns CDR1 MNHEY and CDR2 SMNVEV (reference sequence). V was shortened by 0 bases and J by 4 bases, with 12 bases between the two germline ends. This CDR3 spans 15 amino acids. The CDR3 reads CASSLSGGSLYGYTF. DNA of the CDR3: TGTGCCAGCAGTTTATCGGGGGGCTCCCTCTATGGCTACACCTTC.

This chain links TRBV5-8 with TRBJ1-5; tentatively, D is TRBD1 (6 bases). Trimming cost V 3 bases and J 2 bases, with 12 bases left between them. The CDR3 contains 15 residues. CDR1 is SGHTS and CDR2 is YDEGEE in the germline V gene. The CDR3 sequence is CASSSGVYGNQPQHF. CDR3 DNA sequence: TGTGCCAGCAGCTCAGGGGTTTACGGCAATCAGCCCCAGCATTTT.

This chain links TRBV7-9 with TRBJ1-4, with no clear D. CDR1 and CDR2 from the germline V gene are SEHNR and FQNEAQ (reference sequence). The V end lost 3 bases, the J end lost 3 bases, and 8 bases lay between the germline ends. There are 14 residues in the CDR3. In DNA form, the CDR3 reads TGTGCCAGCAGCTTCGGCTTATCTAATGAAAAACTGTTTTTT. It specifies CASSFGLSNEKLFF.

The gene calls are TRBV19 and TRBJ2-3; D call uncertain. CDR1 is LNHDA, CDR2 SQIVND, per germline (reference sequence). This CDR3 is 14 amino acids long. V was trimmed by 3 bases and J by 5 bases, leaving 12 bases between them. This CDR3 is CASSMGTKGDTQYF. Here the CDR3 DNA reads TGTGCCAGTAGTATGGGTACCAAGGGAGATACGCAGTATTTT.

This rearrangement joins TRBV7-9 to TRBJ2-3, with 8 bases lining up with TRBD1. Germline CDR1 and CDR2: SEHNR and FQNEAQ (reference sequence). The CDR3 runs to 13 residues. J gave up 7 bases and V 4 bases, and 4 bases lay outside the gene matches. The CDR3 region has the DNA TGTGCCAGCAGCTCACAGGGGGAAAATACGCAGTATTTT. It is translated as CASSSQGENTQYF.